Below, 29 T cell receptor beta chains from the same sample are listed, as sequenced in a study of blood T cell repertoires in COVID-19. The data were produced by immunoSEQ multiplex PCR, yet TCRdb's version contains in-frame clones alone and is incomplete. The sample has about 52,000 clones; 82% are singletons. The sequencing sample was made of peripheral blood. Every receptor here comes from a man aged 80 or over with COVID-19, enrolled during active disease.

The chain joins TRBV6-2 or TRBV6-3 to TRBJ1-5; TRBD1 is a possible D gene (6 bases). CDR3 length: 15 amino acids. The germline V and J ends were trimmed by 5 bases and 1 base, with 12 bases remaining between them. Germline V gene data show CDR1 as MNHEY and CDR2 as SVGEGT. The CDR3 loop reads CASSQTGSSNQPQHF. As DNA, the CDR3 is TGTGCCAGCAGTCAAACAGGGTCCAGCAATCAGCCCCAGCATTTT.

The chain employs TRBV4-3 and TRBJ1-6; no definite D call. Per germline, CDR1 LGHNA and CDR2 YSLEER. The CDR3 covers 13 residues. Between the trimmed V and J ends, which lost 4 bases and 10 bases, there was a span of 11 bases. The CDR3 sequence is CASSPQNRSPLHF. DNA of the CDR3: TGCGCCAGCAGCCCCCAGAACAGATCACCCCTCCACTTT.

CDR3 protein: CSAQDRGNTGELFF. The CDR3 nucleotides are TGCAGCGCCCAGGACAGGGGAAACACCGGGGAGCTGTTTTTT. This chain uses TRBV29-1 with TRBJ2-2, with 9 bases fitting TRBD1. This CDR3 comprises 14 residues. The V segment lost 7 bases and the J segment 2 bases; nucleotides outside the gene matches: 5. Germline V gives CDR1 SQVTM, CDR2 ANQGSEA.

The chain is built from TRBV19 and TRBJ1-6, with 8 bases lining up with TRBD1. Germline CDR1 is LNHDA and CDR2 is SQIVND (reference sequence). Losses at the gene ends were 6 bases for V and 5 bases for J; bases not matched to a gene: 3. The CDR3 extends over 14 amino acids. The CDR3 sequence: CASSRTGNNSPLHF. Written as DNA, the CDR3 is TGTGCCAGTAGCCGGACAGGGAATAATTCACCCCTCCACTTT.

The V and J genes are TRBV27 and TRBJ1-4; D remains unclear. V lost 7 bases to trimming and J lost 8 bases, with 17 bases between them. CDR1 is MNHEY and CDR2 is SMNVEV in the germline V gene (reference sequence). The CDR3 is 14 residues long. Here the CDR3 reads CASKYEGEGEKLFF. The CDR3 coding sequence is TGTGCCAGCAAGTATGAGGGAGAAGGAGAAAAACTGTTTTTT.

This clone has a single count. V gene TRBV5-1 combines with J gene TRBJ2-2, with D perhaps matching TRBD1 (6 bases). Per germline, CDR1 SGHRS and CDR2 YFSETQ. The CDR3 totals 20 residues. V shed 0 bases and J shed 4 bases, with 25 bases lying between them. CDR3 bases: TGCGCCAGCAGCTTGGCCCAGGGGACGGCTTTTAGACTTCCCACCGGGGAGCTGTTTTTT. Translated: CASSLAQGTAFRLPTGELFF.

V usage is TRBV29-1 and J usage is TRBJ2-3; TRBD2 aligns across 7 bases. The CDR3 spans 13 residues. V was clipped by 4 bases and J by 5 bases; unmatched bases: 6. Germline values: CDR1 SQVTM, CDR2 ANQGSEA. CDR3 sequence reads: CSVVRGVGDTQYF. The CDR3 DNA reads TGCAGCGTTGTCCGGGGGGTGGGAGATACGCAGTATTTT.

The V and J genes are TRBV19 and TRBJ1-6; a weak D match, TRBD1 (6 bases). V gave up 8 bases and J gave up 5 bases, with 19 bases separating them. Germline CDR1 is LNHDA and CDR2 is SQIVND (reference sequence). There are 16 residues in the CDR3. DNA for the CDR3: TGTGCCAGTGGACCACAGGGTACCGCGAATAATTCACCCCTCCACTTT. It encodes CASGPQGTANNSPLHF. Variable domain in full (rest from reference TRBV19 and TRBJ1-6): DGGITQSPKYLFRKEGQNVTLSCEQNLNHDAMYWYRQDPGQGLRLIYYSQIVNDFQKGDIAEGYSVSREKKESFPLTVTSAQKNPTAFYLCASGPQGTANNSPLHFGNGTRLTVT.

This chain uses TRBV7-2 with TRBJ1-5, with D perhaps matching TRBD1 (6 bases). Germline CDR1 is SGHTA and CDR2 is FQGNSA. The CDR3 is made up of 14 amino acids. Deletions cut 6 bases from V and 6 bases from J, with 15 bases between. The DNA of the CDR3 is TGTGCCAGCAGTTCTCCAGGGGCGGGTCAGCCCCAGCATTTT. Amino acid sequence: CASSSPGAGQPQHF.

The rearrangement joins TRBV7-2 to TRBJ2-1; 10 bases match TRBD2. Germline CDR1 and CDR2: SGHTA and FQGNSA. CDR3 length: 16 amino acids. Germline trimming cut 3 bases from V and 4 bases from J; bases unmatched to any gene: 6. DNA of the CDR3: TGTGCCAGCAGCTTCTCTAGCGGGAGAGCGTACAATGAGCAGTTCTTC. Translated: CASSFSSGRAYNEQFF.

This chain connects TRBV7-2 to TRBJ2-2, with D hard to call. The V end lost 0 bases, the J end lost 1 base, and 9 bases lay between the germline ends. The CDR3 is 16 residues long. Germline V gene sequence: CDR1 SGHTA, CDR2 FQGNSA. The CDR3 reads CASSLAFRGNTGELFF. The DNA for the CDR3 is TGTGCCAGCAGCTTAGCGTTTCGAGGGAACACCGGGGAGCTGTTTTTT.

The chain joins TRBV30 to TRBJ2-5, with a tentative D call TRBD1 (6 bases). V lost 4 bases to trimming and J lost 3 bases, with 18 bases between them. This CDR3 is built from 15 residues. Germline V gives CDR1 GTSNPN, CDR2 SVGIG (reference sequence). The CDR3 reads CAWMFGTNLKETQYF. CDR3 coding DNA: TGTGCCTGGATGTTCGGGACAAACCTAAAAGAGACCCAGTACTTC.

The V call is TRBV24-1, the J call TRBJ1-5; the D is unclear. The CDR3 has 13 residues. Trimming pared 5 bases from V and 1 base from J, leaving 5 bases between. Per the germline V gene, CDR1 is KGHDR and CDR2 is SFDVKD. CDR3 amino acids: CATSGSSNQPQHF. For the CDR3, the DNA is TGTGCCACCAGTGGAAGCAGCAATCAGCCCCAGCATTTT.

The chain is built from TRBV5-1 and TRBJ1-5; D is uncertain. Trimming took off 0 bases at V and 1 base at J, with 8 bases between the two ends. This CDR3 spans 15 amino acids. From germline, CDR1 is SGHRS and CDR2 YFSETQ. CDR3 amino acids: CASSLDSFSNQPQHF. Written as DNA, the CDR3 is TGCGCCAGCAGCTTGGATTCTTTCAGCAATCAGCCCCAGCATTTT.

V is TRBV5-1 and J is TRBJ2-7, with TRBD1 identical over 10 bases. This CDR3 is 15 amino acids long. J gave up 4 bases and V 1 base, and 5 bases lay outside the gene matches. CDR1 is SGHRS, CDR2 YFSETQ, per germline. CDR3 DNA sequence: TGCGCCAGCAGCTTGACCCAGGGACAGGGGTACGAGCAGTACTTC. This gives the protein CASSLTQGQGYEQYF.

Here the CDR3 DNA reads TGTGCCAGCAGCCAAGAGACAGGGGGTAACTATGGCTACACCTTC. It yields the protein CASSQETGGNYGYTF. The rearrangement uses TRBV4-2 and TRBJ1-2, with TRBD1 matching 9 bases. Trimming at V came to 0 bases and at J to 1 base, leaving 0 bases not matched to a gene. The germline CDR1 and CDR2 sequences are LGHNA and YNFKEQ. The CDR3 sequence is 15 residues long.

This chain links TRBV24-1 with TRBJ2-2; D is unresolved. CDR1 is KGHDR and CDR2 is SFDVKD in the germline V gene. CDR3 length equals 14 residues. Trimming left V 4 bases short and J 5 bases short, with 10 bases between. CDR3 DNA sequence: TGTGCCACCAGTGACCCGCGCCGGACCGGGGAGCTGTTTTTT. Its protein is CATSDPRRTGELFF.

The rearrangement links TRBV7-6 to TRBJ2-2; TRBD1 matches 9 bases. The CDR3 spans 15 residues. J was trimmed by 6 bases and V by 1 base; bases with no gene match: 3. The germline V gene has CDR1 SGHVS and CDR2 FNYEAQ. In nucleotides, the CDR3 is TGTGCCAGCAGCTTAGAGGGGACAGGGTCCGGGGAGCTGTTTTTT. Translated, it gives CASSLEGTGSGELFF.

With regard to this clone: A much larger clone differs by one base, so this may be a read error. The rearrangement uses TRBV5-1 and TRBJ2-5; 8 bases are a match to TRBD2. The CDR3 is 17 residues long. Germline loops: CDR1 SGHRS, CDR2 YFSETQ. The junction had 17 bases not matched to a gene; V was cut back by 5 bases and J by 5 bases. The CDR3 nucleotides are TGCGCCAGCAGTTTCGCGCCGGGGGCGGGGGGCCTTGAGACCCAGTACTTC. Its protein product is CASSFAPGAGGLETQYF.

There are a few counts of this clone. J is TRBJ1-3 and V is TRBV29-1; tentative D call: TRBD1 (6 bases). V was shortened by 3 bases and J by 0 bases, with 18 bases between the two germline ends. The CDR3 is 17 amino acids. Germline CDR1 and CDR2: SQVTM and ANQGSEA. CDR3 sequence reads: CSVDGPYRDLSGNTIYF. DNA for the CDR3: TGCAGCGTTGACGGACCGTACAGGGACCTCTCTGGAAACACCATATATTTT.

This clone was found once. The rearrangement uses TRBV7-2 and TRBJ2-2; tentative D call: TRBD2 (6 bases). Germline CDR1 is SGHTA and CDR2 is FQGNSA. V was trimmed by 1 base and J by 1 base, leaving 16 bases between them. There are 18 residues in the CDR3. CDR3 loop: CASSLEAWRDLNTGELFF. The CDR3, as DNA: TGTGCCAGCAGCTTAGAAGCGTGGCGGGACTTGAACACCGGGGAGCTGTTTTTT.

The chain employs TRBV4-2 and TRBJ2-5; 10 nucleotides agree with TRBD2. Per the germline V gene, CDR1 is LGHNA and CDR2 is YNFKEQ. Trimming took 3 bases from V and 4 from J; bases not matched to a gene: 11. The CDR3 runs to 17 residues. DNA of the CDR3: TGTGCCAGCAGCCAGAGTGGAGCGGGGGGGGATGGAGAGACCCAGTACTTC. This gives the protein CASSQSGAGGDGETQYF.

The chain recombines TRBV18 with TRBJ2-1; 9 positions match TRBD2. J was trimmed by 4 bases and V by 6 bases; bases with no gene match: 4. Germline V CDR1 and CDR2: KGHSH, LQKENI. The CDR3 has 14 amino acids. As DNA, the CDR3 is TGTGCCAGCTCCGAGACTAGCGGTTACAATGAGCAGTTCTTC. Translated, it gives CASSETSGYNEQFF.

This clone was detected once. This chain connects TRBV2 to TRBJ1-2; 9 nucleotides align to TRBD1. The CDR3 extends over 12 amino acids. V lost 4 bases and J lost 6; bases outside the gene matches: 0. Germline V gives CDR1 SNHLY, CDR2 FYNNEI. The CDR3 DNA reads as TGTGCCAGCAGTGGGACAGGGGATGGCTACACCTTC. This encodes CASSGTGDGYTF.

A few counts support this clone. The V gene is TRBV19, the J gene TRBJ1-2; maybe TRBD1 (5 bases). The CDR3 totals 15 residues. Deletions cut 5 bases from V and 4 bases from J, with 17 bases between. Germline V CDR1 and CDR2: LNHDA, SQIVND (reference sequence). In DNA, the CDR3 is TGTGCCAGTAGTCTCAACGGCGACAGACTCTATGGCTACACCTTC. It is translated as CASSLNGDRLYGYTF.

J is TRBJ1-4 and V is TRBV4-1; 8 nucleotides agree with TRBD1. The CDR3 is 16 residues long. In germline, CDR1 is MGHRA, CDR2 YSYEKL. After removal of 0 bases from V and 8 bases from J, the junction contained 8 bases not matched to a gene. CDR3 in amino acids: CASSQDTRGPREKLFF. CDR3 sequence (DNA): TGCGCCAGCAGCCAAGATACCAGGGGGCCAAGGGAAAAACTGTTTTTT.

J is TRBJ1-3 and V is TRBV10-3, with 12 bases lining up with TRBD1. Germline V gene data show CDR1 as ENHRY and CDR2 as SYGVKD. The CDR3 has 17 amino acids. Losses at the gene ends were 6 bases for V and 0 bases for J; bases not matched to a gene: 6. The DNA for the CDR3 is TGTGCCATCAGGGCCGGGACAGGGGGCAGCTCTGGAAACACCATATATTTT. Its protein is CAIRAGTGGSSGNTIYF.

The chain is built from TRBV18 and TRBJ2-3; 10 nucleotides line up with TRBD1. CDR3 length: 15 residues. V was pared by 3 bases and J by 4 bases, with 4 bases of the junction left unmatched. CDR1 and CDR2 (germline): KGHSH, LQKENI. In DNA, the CDR3 is TGTGCCAGCTCACCGACAGGGGGCTTGGCAGATACGCAGTATTTT. Its translation: CASSPTGGLADTQYF.

The V gene is TRBV28, the J gene TRBJ1-3; TRBD1 aligns across 9 bases. Unmatched junction bases numbered 6, after V lost 6 bases and J lost 0 bases. Germline lookup yields CDR1 MDHEN and CDR2 SYDVKM. The CDR3 spans 16 residues. The DNA for the CDR3 is TGTGCCAGCAGAACACAGGGGGCCCCCTCTGGAAACACCATATATTTT. Amino acids: CASRTQGAPSGNTIYF.